These 19 T cell receptor beta chains were all obtained from the same sample, sequenced in a study of T cell responses to AZD1222 COVID-19 vaccine. Repertoires were generated with immunoSEQ multiplex PCR, while TCRdb's copy carries only in-frame clones and drops some. The profile shows under 150,000 clones, roughly 89% of them singletons. Source: peripheral blood, taken on day 0 of AZD1222 vaccination. The receptors were gathered from an adult in good health.

The chain recombines TRBV27 with TRBJ1-1; no clear D. The CDR3 has 12 residues. Trimming left V 2 bases short and J 1 base short, with 2 bases between. Germline values: CDR1 MNHEY, CDR2 SMNVEV (reference sequence). CDR3: CASSLRNTEAFF. CDR3 nucleotides: TGTGCCAGCAGTTTAAGGAACACTGAAGCTTTCTTT.

The J gene is TRBJ2-7, the V gene TRBV11-1, with D uncertain. V was clipped by 3 bases and J by 0 bases, with 3 bases between them. From germline, CDR1 is SGHAT and CDR2 FQDESV (reference sequence). The CDR3 covers 12 residues. CDR3 amino acids: CASSLDSYEQYF. The DNA of the CDR3 is TGTGCCAGCAGCTTGGACTCCTACGAGCAGTACTTC.

The V call is TRBV19, the J call TRBJ1-2; D gene uncertain. V was pared by 5 bases and J by 6 bases, with 7 bases between. Germline values: CDR1 LNHDA, CDR2 SQIVND (reference sequence). This CDR3 region has 11 residues. The CDR3: CASSSGNGYTF. In nucleotides, the CDR3 is TGTGCCAGTAGTTCCGGGAATGGCTACACCTTC.

Here the CDR3 reads CASSLYQGARRANGQPQHF. CDR3 DNA: TGTGCCAGCAGTTTATATCAGGGTGCGCGTAGGGCTAATGGCCAGCCCCAGCATTTT. This chain connects TRBV28 to TRBJ1-5; D may be TRBD1 (5 bases). The CDR3 contains 19 residues. V lost 1 base and J lost 7, with 26 bases in between. Germline V gene lookup returns CDR1 MDHEN and CDR2 SYDVKM.

The V and J genes are TRBV28 and TRBJ1-3, with D possibly being TRBD1 (5 bases). Trimming shortened V by 5 bases and J by 8 bases, and 19 bases separated the two germline ends. This CDR3 is 15 amino acids long. The germline V gene has CDR1 MDHEN and CDR2 SYDVKM. The CDR3 here is CASSEGRTDFHTIYF. The CDR3 nucleotides are TGTGCCAGCAGTGAGGGACGGACCGACTTCCACACCATATATTTT.

In regard to this clone: Sequence at one end of the junction differs from germline and may be a read error. The chain combines TRBV3-1 (or the pseudogene TRBV3-2) with TRBJ2-7, with D maybe TRBD1 (5 bases). CDR3 length equals 13 residues. The V gene's germline CDR1 is LGHDT and CDR2 YNNKEL (reference sequence). In DNA form, the CDR3 reads TGTGCCAGCAGCCAGCTCGATGGGGCAGGGCTAGGATTC. Amino acids: CASSQLDGAGLGF.

The chain employs TRBV6-5 and TRBJ2-7, with 10 nucleotides matching TRBD2. The CDR3 is 13 amino acids. Germline-derived CDR1 and CDR2 are MNHEY and SVGAGI. J was trimmed by 4 bases and V by 4 bases; bases with no gene match: 1. This CDR3 is CASSLGLAYEQYF. The CDR3 DNA reads TGTGCCAGCAGTTTGGGACTAGCGTACGAGCAGTACTTC.

The rearrangement joins TRBV30 to TRBJ2-3; 9 bases line up with TRBD1. CDR3 size: 16 residues. The V gene's germline CDR1 is GTSNPN and CDR2 SVGIG (reference sequence). The ends lost 0 bases at V and 5 bases at J; junction bases unmatched: 9. For the CDR3, the DNA is TGTGCCTGGAGTGTCTACCGGGACAGGGTTCAAGATACGCAGTATTTT. This sequence encodes CAWSVYRDRVQDTQYF.

This clone was recorded once. This rearrangement joins TRBV19 to TRBJ2-2; maybe TRBD2 (5 bases). The CDR3 length is 15 residues. Germline CDR1 reads LNHDA; CDR2 reads SQIVND (reference sequence). V lost 9 bases and J 5 bases, leaving 19 bases between the germline ends. The chain's CDR3 is CASLRRSDQTGELFF. As DNA, the CDR3 is TGTGCCAGCCTCAGGAGGTCAGATCAAACCGGGGAGCTGTTTTTT.

The chain couples TRBV28 to TRBJ1-6, with TRBD1 as a possible D gene (5 bases). This CDR3 comprises 14 residues. Germline V lookup: CDR1 MDHEN, CDR2 SYDVKM. V lost 7 bases and J lost 13, with 20 bases in between. CDR3 nucleotide sequence: TGTGCCAGCAACCCGGGGGGTCCCGTAGCCCCCCTCCACTTT. This translates into CASNPGGPVAPLHF.

The rearrangement joins TRBV28 to TRBJ1-6; 8 bases are a match to TRBD1. This CDR3 contains 15 residues. The germline V gene has CDR1 MDHEN and CDR2 SYDVKM. Trimming removed 6 bases from V and 0 bases from J; junction bases left unmatched: 1. The CDR3 coding sequence is TGTGCCAGCAGAGGACAGGGCTCCTATAATTCACCCCTCCACTTT. It yields the protein CASRGQGSYNSPLHF.

This chain uses TRBV6-5 with TRBJ1-2; TRBD1 is a possible D gene (5 bases). Germline CDR1 and CDR2: MNHEY and SVGAGI. Trimming cost V 3 bases and J 5 bases, with 10 bases left between them. The CDR3 loop spans 13 amino acids. CDR3 in amino acids: CASSYRDRYGYTF. As DNA, the CDR3 is TGTGCCAGCAGTTATCGCGACAGATATGGCTACACCTTC.

V gene TRBV12-3 or TRBV12-4 combines with J gene TRBJ2-7; tentatively, D is TRBD1 (6 bases). V lost 6 bases, J lost 3 bases, and 12 bases lay in between. The CDR3 is 13 residues long. In nucleotides, the CDR3 is TGTGCCAGCAGCCCAAGGGACAACTACGAGCAGTACTTC. It yields the protein CASSPRDNYEQYF.

CDR3 sequence: CASSFRLGAEAFF. The CDR3 DNA follows: TGTGCCAGCAGTTTTCGTTTAGGGGCTGAAGCTTTCTTT. This rearrangement joins TRBV12-3 or TRBV12-4 to TRBJ1-1; D may be TRBD1 (5 bases). The CDR3 contains 13 residues. Trimming removed 3 bases from V and 6 bases from J, with 11 bases in between.

The DNA of the CDR3 is TGTGCCAGCAGCCCCCGAGGCAACGTCCTGACTTTC. This translates into CASSPRGNVLTF. This rearrangement joins TRBV7-8 to TRBJ2-6; no definite D call. This CDR3 has 12 residues. CDR1 SGHVS and CDR2 FQNEAQ come from the germline V gene. Trimming pared 5 bases from V and 9 bases from J, leaving 8 bases between.

This clone was found a few times. The rearrangement uses TRBV5-1 and TRBJ2-2; 10 nucleotides align to TRBD1. Germline V lookup: CDR1 SGHRS, CDR2 YFSETQ. Trimming at V came to 7 bases and at J to 3 bases, leaving 6 bases not matched to a gene. The CDR3 extends over 15 amino acids. The CDR3 is CASRKDRGDTGELFF. DNA of the CDR3: TGCGCCAGCCGAAAGGACAGGGGGGACACCGGGGAGCTGTTTTTT.

This chain uses TRBV28 with TRBJ1-1; no definite D call. The CDR3 contains 14 residues. Trimming left V 6 bases short and J 1 base short, with 12 bases between. Germline loops: CDR1 MDHEN, CDR2 SYDVKM. The CDR3 coding sequence is TGTGCCAGCAGGGCGGGCGGTACGAACACTGAAGCTTTCTTT. Amino acids: CASRAGGTNTEAFF.

In DNA, the CDR3 is TGCAGCGTTGGAGGATCCGGGACAGGGAATGAAAAACTGTTTTTT. This gives the protein CSVGGSGTGNEKLFF. The chain is built from TRBV29-1 and TRBJ1-4, with 9 bases that match TRBD1. Trimming cost V 4 bases and J 5 bases; bases outside gene matches: 8. CDR1 is SQVTM, CDR2 ANQGSEA, per germline. CDR3 length: 15 residues.

This clone was seen a single time. The J gene is TRBJ1-2, the V gene TRBV11-1, with 9 bases identical to TRBD1. The CDR3 length is 13 residues. Germline values: CDR1 SGHAT, CDR2 FQDESV (reference sequence). V lost 6 bases to trimming and J lost 5 bases; unmatched junction nucleotides: 4. The chain's CDR3 is CASSTGQGYGYTF. The DNA for the CDR3 is TGTGCCAGCAGTACCGGACAGGGGTATGGCTACACCTTC.